Shown below are 15 T cell receptor beta chains from a single sample sequenced in a study of cytomegalovirus exposure and HLA in healthy donors. Vbeta (60) and Jbeta (13) primers were used in the PCR. Measured with immunoSEQ multiplex PCR; TCRdb has only the in-frame clones, and not every one. The sample consists of some 130,000 clones, roughly 80% of them appearing once. Material for sequencing was PBMCs. All receptors come from a man aged 25 to 40 in good health and CMV-seronegative.

The chain employs TRBV21-1 and TRBJ2-5; the table assigns TRBD2, which was not confirmed against the DNA. TRBV21-1 is assigned pseudogene status. The CDR3 sequence is 14 residues long. CDR3 region: CASEGLADQETQYF. The CDR3 DNA follows: TGTGCCAGCGAAGGACTAGCGGATCAAGAGACCCAGTACTTC.

The V and J genes are TRBV11-3 and TRBJ2-2; a possible D gene is TRBD2 (5 bases). Germline V gene lookup returns CDR1 SGHNT and CDR2 YENEEA. The CDR3 consists of 18 residues. Trimming removed 7 bases from V and 7 bases from J, with 28 bases in between. CDR3 sequence: CASTTERASPLFGGELFF. DNA for the CDR3: TGTGCCAGCACCACCGAAAGGGCTAGCCCGCTGTTTGGCGGGGAGCTGTTTTTT. Combining the CDR3 with reference TRBV11-3 and TRBJ2-2 gives the whole variable domain EAGVVQSPRYKIIEKKQPVAFWCNPISGHNTLYWYLQNLGQGPELLIRYENEEAVDDSQLPKDRFSAERLKGVDSTLKIQPAELGDSAVYLCASTTERASPLFGGELFFGEGSRLTVL.

V is TRBV5-4 and J is TRBJ2-7, with a weak D call TRBD2 (5 bases). V gave up 4 bases and J gave up 3 bases, with 11 bases separating them. This CDR3 has 13 residues. Germline V gene sequence: CDR1 SGHNT, CDR2 YYREEE (reference sequence). The CDR3 DNA follows: TGTGCCAGCAGCCCCCTTGGGAGCTACGAGCAGTACTTC. Encoded protein: CASSPLGSYEQYF. Drawing the rest from reference TRBV5-4 and TRBJ2-7, the complete variable domain is ETGVTQSPTHLIKTRGQQVTLRCSSQSGHNTVSWYQQALGQGPQFIFQYYREEENGRGNFPPRFSGLQFPNYSSELNVNALELDDSALYLCASSPLGSYEQYFGPGTRLTVT.

The V call is TRBV29-1, the J call TRBJ2-7; 14 positions agree with TRBD2. This CDR3 contains 18 residues. The germline V gene encodes CDR1 SQVTM and CDR2 ANQGSEA. Unmatched junction bases numbered 17, after V lost 7 bases and J lost 3 bases. CDR3 sequence reads: CSATVGGTSGRSYYEQYF. In nucleotides, the CDR3 is TGCAGCGCCACAGTCGGCGGGACTAGCGGGAGAAGTTACTACGAGCAGTACTTC.

The chain couples TRBV7-8 to TRBJ1-1; weak D call: TRBD1 (5 bases). The length of the CDR3 is 16 residues. With 2 bases removed from V and 1 base from J, the gap between germline ends came to 14 bases. From germline, CDR1 is SGHVS and CDR2 FQNEAQ. The CDR3 loop is CASSLWWGGSNTEAFF. The CDR3 bases are TGTGCCAGCAGCTTATGGTGGGGGGGGTCGAACACTGAAGCTTTCTTT. Full variable domain (remainder filled in from reference TRBV7-8 and TRBJ1-1): GAGVSQSPRYKVAKRGQDVALRCDPISGHVSLFWYQQALGQGPEFLTYFQNEAQLDKSGLPSDRFFAERPEGSVSTLKIQRTQQEDSAVYLCASSLWWGGSNTEAFFGQGTRLTVV.

The V call is TRBV5-1, the J call TRBJ1-2; D might be TRBD1 (6 bases). Trimming cost V 0 bases and J 3 bases, with 9 bases left between them. Germline-derived CDR1 and CDR2 are SGHRS and YFSETQ. The CDR3 runs 14 residues. This chain's CDR3 is CASSLEPGDYGYTF. CDR3 coding DNA: TGCGCCAGCAGCTTGGAGCCAGGGGACTATGGCTACACCTTC.

The count of this clone is one. CDR3 bases: TGTGCCTGGAGTGTACTAAGCGGCACCGGGGAGCTGTTTTTT. Residues: CAWSVLSGTGELFF. The V and J genes are TRBV30 and TRBJ2-2; D is possibly TRBD2 (5 bases). The CDR3 length is 14 residues. CDR1 and CDR2 (germline): GTSNPN, SVGIG (reference sequence). Deletions cut 0 bases from V and 4 bases from J, with 9 bases between.

V is TRBV5-1 and J is TRBJ2-5; 9 bases map to TRBD1. Germline lookup yields CDR1 SGHRS and CDR2 YFSETQ. V trimming: 3 bases; J trimming: 0 bases; junction bases outside the gene matches: 6. The CDR3 length is 16 residues. Here the CDR3 reads CASSYRDRVYQETQYF. The CDR3 nucleotides are TGCGCCAGCAGCTACCGGGACAGGGTCTACCAAGAGACCCAGTACTTC.

The CDR3 protein is CASSFTGDTGELFF. CDR3 DNA sequence: TGCGCCAGCAGCTTTACAGGGGACACCGGGGAGCTGTTTTTT. The chain joins TRBV5-1 to TRBJ2-2; 7 bases match TRBD1. Germline V CDR1 and CDR2: SGHRS, YFSETQ. This CDR3 comprises 14 residues. V was pared by 2 bases and J by 3 bases, with 1 base of the junction left unmatched.

This clone was counted between two and nine times. The rearrangement links TRBV6-5 to TRBJ2-7, with D perhaps matching TRBD2 (5 bases). This CDR3 region has 14 residues. V was clipped by 5 bases and J by 2 bases, with 13 bases between them. CDR1 and CDR2 from the germline V gene are MNHEY and SVGAGI. The DNA of the CDR3 is TGTGCCAGCAGTGAGGGCCTAGGGCCCTACGAGCAGTACTTC. Its translation: CASSEGLGPYEQYF.

Remarks on this clone: At one end the junction does not follow the germline gene, possibly because of a read error. The chain has TRBV10-3 and TRBJ1-5; 7 bases map to TRBD1. Germline CDR1 is ENHRY and CDR2 is SYGVKD. This CDR3 has 15 amino acids. The CDR3 sequence is CAISSDRVSNQPQNF. The CDR3 DNA reads as TGTGCCATCAGCTCCGACAGGGTTTCGAATCAGCCCCAGAATTTT.

About this clone: The junction differs from germline at one of its ends, possibly a read error. CDR3 coding DNA: TGTGCTAGCAGCTCAGACGGGAGCTCCTACAATGAGCAGTTCTTC. Translating gives CASSSDGSSYNEQFF. This chain uses TRBV7-7 with TRBJ2-1; possible D gene TRBD2, 6 bases. The CDR3 sequence is 15 residues long. The germline V gene has CDR1 SSHAT and CDR2 FNYEAQ (reference sequence).

V is TRBV9 and J is TRBJ1-4, with D possibly matching TRBD1 (6 bases). The CDR3 runs to 15 residues. Germline assignment: CDR1 SGDLS and CDR2 YYNGEE. The V end was cut by 0 bases, the J end by 2 bases, with 8 bases between. DNA for the CDR3: TGTGCCAGCAGCGTAGAGGACAGTACTAATGAAAAACTGTTTTTT. This encodes CASSVEDSTNEKLFF.

This clone was observed a few times. V usage is TRBV18 and J usage is TRBJ2-1; no firm D call. Trimming took 3 bases from V and 7 from J, leaving 10 bases between them. CDR3 length: 13 amino acids. Per the germline V gene, CDR1 is KGHSH and CDR2 is LQKENI. CDR3 nucleotide sequence: TGTGCCAGCTCACCCTCAGACAAGAATGAGCAGTTCTTC. Translation: CASSPSDKNEQFF.

V usage is TRBV11-2 and J usage is TRBJ1-2, with D possibly being TRBD1 (5 bases). V dropped 0 bases and J dropped 4 bases, with 12 bases sitting between them. The CDR3 runs 15 residues. CDR1 is SGHAT and CDR2 is FQNNGV in the germline V gene. The CDR3: CASSLDVGVVYGYTF. CDR3 bases: TGTGCCAGCAGCTTAGATGTAGGGGTAGTCTATGGCTACACCTTC.